The T cell receptor (beta chain) under discussion was sequenced for a study of identifying expanded T cells in peripheral blood. Findings and caveats of the study: Technical replicates showed around 1.2 changed clones; two weeks 15 to 20; four weeks 19. Approximately two-week clone count variance significantly increased as total template count grew.

The CDR3 runs 17 residues. The V end lost 1 base, the J end lost 7 bases, and 22 bases lay between the germline ends. CDR1 and CDR2 from the germline V gene are SGHTA and FQGNSA. Turning to this clone: The antigen remains unidentified.

Healthy donors had no documented immune events, such as infections, while sampled. The assay was immunoSEQ multiplex PCR, and TCRdb's table has in-frame clones only and misses some. The table includes 50,000 to 70,000 clones, approximately 89% detected once. The chain joins TRBV7-2 to TRBJ2-5, with D tentatively TRBD2 (5 bases). The sequencing input was blood. The receptor comes from a person between 18 and 70 years old in good health. The CDR3 loop is CASSLEPRGQRLGTQYF. CDR3 bases: TGTGCCAGCAGCTTAGAGCCCCGGGGTCAGCGGTTGGGGACCCAGTACTTC.